One and the same sample provided the 16 T cell receptor beta chains below, sequenced in a study of blood T cells in healthy people across ages. A J-beta primer mix and a sample-barcoded 5' primer were used in a second PCR of roughly 6 to 11 cycles. TCRdb called the 5' RACE reads again in MiXCR, with one record for every CDR3 protein. Of about 940,000 distinct CDR3 sequences listed, approximately 49% are singletons. The source material was blood. These receptor sequences come from a man younger than 40 in good health.

This chain links TRBV5-1 with TRBJ1-4, with D perhaps TRBD1 (6 bases). V shed 4 bases and J shed 4 bases, with 11 bases lying between them. This CDR3 is built from 14 residues. CDR1 and CDR2 from the germline V gene are SGHRS and YFSETQ. For the CDR3, the DNA is TGCGCCAGCAGCCCAGGGGCGTTTAATGAAAAACTGTTTTTT. This codes for CASSPGAFNEKLFF. The full variable domain, in which reference TRBV5-1 and TRBJ1-4 provide the parts outside the CDR3, is KAGVTQTPRYLIKTRGQQVTLSCSPISGHRSVSWYQQTPGQGLQFLFEYFSETQRNKGNFPGRFSGRQFSNSRSEMNVSTLELGDSALYLCASSPGAFNEKLFFGSGTQLSVL.

The V and J genes are TRBV15 and TRBJ1-2; D not certain. V shed 5 bases and J shed 4 bases, with 17 bases lying between them. Germline V lookup: CDR1 LNHNV, CDR2 YYDKDF (reference sequence). This CDR3 region has 15 residues. This chain's CDR3 is CATSGNLARSYGYTF. DNA of the CDR3: TGTGCCACCAGCGGAAACTTGGCGCGGAGCTATGGCTACACCTTC.

This clonotype was observed many times. The chain has TRBV29-1 and TRBJ2-5; a weak D match, TRBD2 (6 bases). The CDR3 contains 13 residues. Germline V CDR1 and CDR2: SQVTM, ANQGSEA. V lost 7 bases to trimming and J lost 2 bases, with 14 bases between them. CDR3 coding DNA: TGCAGCGCCGCCGGGGGAACGCAAGAGACCCAGTACTTC. Translation: CSAAGGTQETQYF.

V usage is TRBV2 and J usage is TRBJ2-5; the D gene is possibly TRBD2 (6 bases). Germline V gene data show CDR1 as SNHLY and CDR2 as FYNNEI. The CDR3 sequence is 10 residues long. With 4 bases removed from V and 13 bases from J, the gap between germline ends came to 10 bases. The CDR3, as DNA: TGTGCCAGCAGTGGGCTAGCGTGGTACTTC. Translated, it gives CASSGLAWYF. The full variable domain, its missing parts supplied by reference TRBV2 and TRBJ2-5, is EPEVTQTPSHQVTQMGQEVILRCVPISNHLYFYWYRQILGQKVEFLVSFYNNEISEKSEIFDDQFSVERPDGSNFTLKIRSTKLEDSAMYFCASSGLAWYFGPGTRLLVL.

This clonotype was seen a handful of times. This chain connects TRBV5-1 to TRBJ2-7, with 7 bases identical to TRBD1. CDR3 length: 15 residues. Germline assignment: CDR1 SGHRS and CDR2 YFSETQ. The ends lost 3 bases at V and 0 bases at J; junction bases unmatched: 6. The CDR3 protein is CASSSVRDSSYEQYF. Written as DNA, the CDR3 is TGCGCCAGCAGCTCGGTCCGGGACAGCTCCTACGAGCAGTACTTC.

This clonotype was detected ten times or more. The chain carries TRBV29-1 and TRBJ2-3, with 7 bases that match TRBD1. The CDR3 has 12 amino acids. CDR1 and CDR2 from the germline V gene are SQVTM and ANQGSEA. V lost 6 bases, J lost 4 bases, and 4 bases stayed unmatched. CDR3 residues: CSVRQGPDTQYF. DNA for the CDR3: TGCAGCGTCCGACAGGGCCCAGATACGCAGTATTTT.

As concerns this clonotype: One junction end does not reproduce the germline sequence, and a read error may be involved. The chain employs TRBV5-1 and TRBJ2-7; 7 positions agree with TRBD1. Germline values: CDR1 SGHRS, CDR2 YFSETQ. The CDR3 length is 17 residues. Written as DNA, the CDR3 is TGCACCAGCAGCTTGGCCCAAGGGGGCCCAACTTCCTACGAGCAGTACTTC. The encoded protein is CTSSLAQGGPTSYEQYF.

The rearrangement joins TRBV15 to TRBJ1-5, with 7 bases aligning to TRBD1. This CDR3 has 16 amino acids. Germline CDR1 and CDR2: LNHNV and YYDKDF (reference sequence). J gave up 0 bases and V 1 base, and 3 bases lay outside the gene matches. CDR3 sequence: CATSRVGQNSNQPQHF. Written as DNA, the CDR3 is TGTGCCACCAGCAGAGTGGGACAGAATAGCAATCAGCCCCAGCATTTT.

The rearrangement links TRBV7-2 to TRBJ2-1, with 7 bases identical to TRBD2. The CDR3 runs to 15 residues. In germline, CDR1 is SGHTA, CDR2 FQGNSA. V dropped 1 base and J dropped 9; count of bases not matched to a gene: 9. DNA of the CDR3: TGTGCCAGCAGCTTAGAGGCTAGCGGCAAGGGTGAGCAGTTCTTC. This gives the protein CASSLEASGKGEQFF. The variable domain in full, completed from reference TRBV7-2 and TRBJ2-1, reads GAGVSQSPSNKVTEKGKDVELRCDPISGHTALYWYRQSLGQGLEFLIYFQGNSAPDKSGLPSDRFSAERTGGSVSTLTIQRTQQEDSAVYLCASSLEASGKGEQFFGPGTRLTVL.

This chain links TRBV6-2 or TRBV6-3 with TRBJ2-5, with no clear D. CDR3 length equals 12 residues. Germline CDR1 reads MNHEY; CDR2 reads SVGEGT. V gave up 7 bases and J gave up 11 bases, with 17 bases separating them. The CDR3 region has the DNA TGTGCCAGCACCGACGGGTGGGGTGAGCAGTACTTC. As protein: CASTDGWGEQYF.

The chain couples TRBV7-6 to TRBJ2-2, with D unclear. CDR3 length: 13 amino acids. V was shortened by 0 bases and J by 11 bases, with 10 bases between the two germline ends. Germline CDR1 reads SGHVS; CDR2 reads FNYEAQ. CDR3 in DNA: TGTGCCAGCAGCTTAGCGGCGCAATTCGAGCTGTTTTTT. Amino acid sequence: CASSLAAQFELFF. Supplemented by reference TRBV7-6 and TRBJ2-2, the full variable domain reads GAGVSQSPRYKVTKRGQDVALRCDPISGHVSLYWYRQALGQGPEFLTYFNYEAQQDKSGLPNDRFSAERPEGSISTLTIQRTEQRDSAMYRCASSLAAQFELFFGEGSRLTVL.

This chain uses TRBV14 with TRBJ2-1; D ambiguous. From germline, CDR1 is SGHDN and CDR2 FVKESK. V lost 4 bases and J lost 7, with 8 bases in between. CDR3 size: 12 residues. CDR3 loop: CASSLKQNEQFF. The CDR3 region has the DNA TGTGCCAGCAGCCTCAAACAGAATGAGCAGTTCTTC.

The chain employs TRBV3-1 and TRBJ1-1; the match to TRBD1 covers 8 bases. The germline gives CDR1 LGHDT, CDR2 YNNKEL (reference sequence). V shed 0 bases and J 4 bases; nucleotides not matched to a gene: 7. The CDR3 extends over 16 amino acids. CDR3 sequence reads: CASSQDSRGRGTEAFF. The CDR3, as DNA: TGTGCCAGCAGCCAAGATAGCAGGGGGCGCGGCACTGAAGCTTTCTTT.

The DNA of the CDR3 is TGTGCCAGCAGTAAGTCGGACTCTCGGCTCGGGGAGCAGTACTTC. Translating gives CASSKSDSRLGEQYF. This chain joins TRBV7-2 and TRBJ2-5; tentative D call: TRBD2 (5 bases). CDR1 is SGHTA and CDR2 is FQGNSA in the germline V gene. The CDR3 sequence is 15 residues long. Trimming removed 6 bases from V and 11 bases from J, with 25 bases in between.

As to this clonotype: Relative to the germline gene, one junction end is altered; a read error may explain this. This chain joins TRBV5-1 and TRBJ2-3, with D possibly matching TRBD2 (5 bases). CDR1 is SGHRS and CDR2 is YFSETQ in the germline V gene. This CDR3 comprises 16 residues. CDR3 sequence reads: CASSRTSGGDTDTRYF. The DNA of the CDR3 is TGTGCCAGCAGCCGCACAAGCGGTGGAGACACAGATACGCGGTATTTT.

The V call is TRBV12-3 or TRBV12-4, the J call TRBJ1-3; no clear D. This CDR3 spans 15 amino acids. Trimming removed 3 bases at V and 0 bases at J, with 9 bases between. CDR3 in amino acids: CASSFQALSGNTIYF. The DNA for the CDR3 is TGTGCCAGCAGTTTCCAGGCCCTCTCTGGAAACACCATATATTTT.